This T cell receptor (beta chain) was sequenced in a study of radiotherapy plus CTLA-4 blockade in lung cancer. At the level of the study: Patients showed objective responses in around a sixth of cases and disease control in 30% to 40%. Study-level findings and limits: The best predictor of response was reported to be early blood T cell clone dynamics, with interferon-beta. Clones of tumor-derived TCRs expanded in blood after radiotherapy plus ipilimumab.

Those with chemo-refractory metastatic non-small-cell lung cancer were treated with focal radiation combined with CTLA-4 blockade using ipilimumab. The CDR3 is made up of 14 amino acids. Germline V CDR1 and CDR2: SGHNT, YENEEA. The ends were cut back, 0 bases at V and 7 bases at J, with 12 bases in the middle. Concerning this clone itself: Its antigen remains unknown.

Only in-frame clones appear in the TCRdb table, and some are missing; sequencing was by immunoSEQ multiplex PCR. The profile covers tens of thousands of clones, with around 79% appearing a single time and roughly a tenth taken by the ten largest. The material sequenced was peripheral blood, taken from a patient treated with radiotherapy plus ipilimumab. This chain links TRBV11-3 with TRBJ1-1; D call uncertain. This TCR was recovered from a human donor with non-small cell lung cancer who had a complete response to radiotherapy plus ipilimumab. The CDR3 here is CASSLDPGNGEAFF. DNA for the CDR3: TGTGCCAGCAGCTTAGATCCTGGTAATGGTGAAGCTTTCTTT.